This T cell receptor beta chain was captured in a study of long-term antiretroviral therapy in people with HIV. The CDR3 extends over 15 amino acids. V lost 0 bases, J lost 3 bases, and 7 bases lay in between. The germline CDR1 and CDR2 sequences are SGHTS and YDEGEE. With survey level as its setting, the immunoSEQ assay was v3.0. Assay: immunoSEQ multiplex PCR; the TCRdb copy retains only in-frame clones and omits some. Of tens of thousands of clones detected, about 90% appear once; the ten largest clones hold roughly 0.94%. V usage is TRBV5-8 and J usage is TRBJ2-6; perhaps TRBD1 as D (5 bases). The receptor's source is a man aged 45 to 65 with HIV. Material: unsorted PBMCs, obtained 2 years after starting antiretroviral therapy. In DNA form, the CDR3 reads TGTGCCAGCAGCTTGGAGGGGTATGGGGCCAACGTCCTGACTTTC. Protein product: CASSLEGYGANVLTF.